Described below is a single T cell receptor beta chain sequence and its context. The source of the sample is a study of T-cell memory formation after mild COVID-19. Study summary: TCR clusters were largely donor specific.

The TCR alpha and TCR beta cDNA libraries, bearing sample barcodes and UMIs, were generated by 5'RACE using constant-segment primers. TCRdb reprocessed the 5' RACE reads via MiXCR and lists one record per CDR3 protein. The table shows 300,000 to 400,000 distinct CDR3 sequences, with roughly 15% occurring only once. The CDR3 has 16 residues. Trimming took 6 bases from V and 0 from J, leaving 16 bases between them. Germline V lookup: CDR1 SNHLY, CDR2 FYNNEI. The chain couples TRBV2 to TRBJ2-3; perhaps TRBD2 as D (6 bases). Material: PBMCs or a T cell subset sorted from them (not recorded which). The sequence was collected from a young man who had mild COVID-19 (a few samples of this study predate the infection). Cell type and time point are not known. The CDR3 sequence is CASSLRDFLSTDTQYF. CDR3 nucleotides: TGTGCCAGCAGCTTACGGGACTTTCTGAGCACAGATACGCAGTATTTT.